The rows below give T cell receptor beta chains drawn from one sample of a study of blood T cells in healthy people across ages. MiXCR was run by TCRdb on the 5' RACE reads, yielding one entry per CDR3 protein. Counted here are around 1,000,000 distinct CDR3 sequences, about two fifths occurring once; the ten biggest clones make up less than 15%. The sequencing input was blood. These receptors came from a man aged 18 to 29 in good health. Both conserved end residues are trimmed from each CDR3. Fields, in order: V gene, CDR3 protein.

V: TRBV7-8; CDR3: ASSLVGRSEAF
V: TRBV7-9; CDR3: ASSIAGTYVNEQF
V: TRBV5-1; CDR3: ASSFSGTGTYNEQF
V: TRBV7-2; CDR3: ASSFPTAAGYT
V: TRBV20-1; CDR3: SARQGNEQY
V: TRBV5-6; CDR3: ASSPGLGFYEQY
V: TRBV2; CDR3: ASSVPTSGGATYNEQF
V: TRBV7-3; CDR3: ASSLIGQNTEAF
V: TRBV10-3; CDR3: AISGSEGAEAF
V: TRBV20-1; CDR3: SAGKTSGGFSEQF
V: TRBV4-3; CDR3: ASSQDRGGPGDTQY
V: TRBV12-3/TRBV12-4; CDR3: ASSFQGHCNQPQH
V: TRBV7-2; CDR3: ASSLSGQDTQY
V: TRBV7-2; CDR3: ASRGGAVGYT
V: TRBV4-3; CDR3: ASSLHRTSYNEQF
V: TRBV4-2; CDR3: ASSPPTSGGNTGELF
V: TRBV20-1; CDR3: SARGEGSGGPYNEQF
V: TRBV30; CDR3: AWRRGQGAETQY
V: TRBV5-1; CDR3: ASSYTGTATSTDTQY
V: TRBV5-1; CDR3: ASSLGDSSSYNEQF
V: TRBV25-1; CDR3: ARPSKVLRDRSIPEQY
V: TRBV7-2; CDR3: ASSSGRFTDTQY
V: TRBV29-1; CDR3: SVGPTSAGNQETQY
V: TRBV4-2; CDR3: ASSQAGGNGQF
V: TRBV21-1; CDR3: ASSNSQGFNQPQH
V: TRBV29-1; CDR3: SVEDKGRSYNEQF
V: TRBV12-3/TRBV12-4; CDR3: ASSLNANYGYT
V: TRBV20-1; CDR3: SAQSGTSVSYEQY
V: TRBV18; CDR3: AADTSGNRVGYGYT
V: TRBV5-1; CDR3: ASRFRNEQF
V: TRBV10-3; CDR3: AISERTQGYERY
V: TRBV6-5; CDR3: ASSAIETGNTIY
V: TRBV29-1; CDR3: SVLRQGNTGELF
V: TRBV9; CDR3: ASSVGQRGLTEQY
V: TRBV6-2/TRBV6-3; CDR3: ASRGGENSPLH
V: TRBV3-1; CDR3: ASSQGGSRTEAF
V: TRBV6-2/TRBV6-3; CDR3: ASSYGTSYNEQF
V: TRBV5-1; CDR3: ASSFEGGSCNEQF
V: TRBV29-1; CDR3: SVPKQGKPYGYT
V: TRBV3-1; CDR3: ASSQEWDRGRYGYT
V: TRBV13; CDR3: ASSLRMGAHTGELF
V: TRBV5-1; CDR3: ASSLAESSYNEQF
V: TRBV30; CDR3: AGLYRAKNIQY
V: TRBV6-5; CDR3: ATTLAGGPSYNEQF
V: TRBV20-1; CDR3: SARERGSNEQY
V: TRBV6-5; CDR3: ASSPQGYYGYT
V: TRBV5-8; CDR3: ASSPGGTGLHQPQH
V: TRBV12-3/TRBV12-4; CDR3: ASSWQGGRTDTQY
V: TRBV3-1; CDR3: ASSQDLRDRGSHEQY
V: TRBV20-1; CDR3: SAREQESDTQY
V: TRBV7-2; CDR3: ASSPGRAREAF
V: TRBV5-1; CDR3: ASNRGQNNEQF
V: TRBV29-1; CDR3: STGSNRAEQF
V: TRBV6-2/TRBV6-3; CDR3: ASSYSLGSGGYNEQF
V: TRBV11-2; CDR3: ASSWGRTVTDTQY
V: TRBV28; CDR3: ASSLPSNYGYT
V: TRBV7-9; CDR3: ASSLARQDYYGYT
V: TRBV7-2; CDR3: ASSYLRGGEETQY
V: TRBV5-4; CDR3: ASSPVGDGYEQY
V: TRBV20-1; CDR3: SARDQGRQNQPQH